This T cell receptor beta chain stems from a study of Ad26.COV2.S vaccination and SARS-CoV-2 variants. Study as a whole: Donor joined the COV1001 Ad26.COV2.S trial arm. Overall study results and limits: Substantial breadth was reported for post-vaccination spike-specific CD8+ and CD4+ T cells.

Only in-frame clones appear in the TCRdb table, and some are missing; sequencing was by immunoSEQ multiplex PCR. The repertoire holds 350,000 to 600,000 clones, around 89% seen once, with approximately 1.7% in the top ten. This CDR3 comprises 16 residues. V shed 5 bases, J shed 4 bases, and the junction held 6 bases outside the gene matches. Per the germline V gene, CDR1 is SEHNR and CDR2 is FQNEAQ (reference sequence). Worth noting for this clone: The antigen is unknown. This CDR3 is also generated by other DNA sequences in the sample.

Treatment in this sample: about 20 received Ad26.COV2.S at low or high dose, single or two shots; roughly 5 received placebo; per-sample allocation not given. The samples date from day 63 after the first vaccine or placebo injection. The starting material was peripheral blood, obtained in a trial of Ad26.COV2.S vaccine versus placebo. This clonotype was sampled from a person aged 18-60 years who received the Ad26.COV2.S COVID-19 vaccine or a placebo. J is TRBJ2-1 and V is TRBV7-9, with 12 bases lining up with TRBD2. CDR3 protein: CASSPRTSGTYNEQFF. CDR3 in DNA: TGTGCCAGCAGCCCCAGGACTAGCGGGACTTACAATGAGCAGTTCTTC. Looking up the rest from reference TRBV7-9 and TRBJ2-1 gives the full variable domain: DTGVSQNPRHKITKRGQNVTFRCDPISEHNRLYWYRQTLGQGPEFLTYFQNEAQLEKSRLLSDRFSAERPKGSFSTLEIQRTEQGDSAMYLCASSPRTSGTYNEQFFGPGTRLTVL.